Reported below is one T cell receptor (beta chain). Its antigen remains unidentified. At one end, the junction sequence differs from germline, possibly due to a read error. Primers for the PCR totalled 60 Vbeta and 13 Jbeta. TCRdb keeps only in-frame clones here, not all; method: immunoSEQ multiplex PCR. The repertoire holds about 140,000 clones, with around nine tenths as singletons. There are 16 residues in the CDR3. Germline loops: CDR1 SEHNR, CDR2 FQNEAQ (reference sequence). The data were obtained in a study of cytomegalovirus exposure and HLA in healthy donors. Overall study context: In an early release, HLA-typed donors contributed approximately 80 million unique TCR sequences. Study outcomes and limitations: According to a later analysis, most TCR beta chains associated with CMV appeared HLA-restricted. An analysis that was carried out later associated 15,000 to 20,000 TCR beta sequences with HLA alleles at 0.05 false discovery rate. Previous analysis showed most TCR beta V segments were productive about 87% or about 30% of the time.

The receptor was isolated from a woman in her 30s in good health and CMV-seronegative. Input material: PBMCs. The chain employs TRBV7-9 and TRBJ1-5; 7 positions match TRBD1. In DNA, the CDR3 is TGTTCCAGCAGCCGGTCGGGACAGTCCTACCGTCAGCCCCAGCATTTT. Its protein product is CSSSRSGQSYRQPQHF.